This T cell receptor beta chain was recovered during a study of long-term antiretroviral therapy in people with HIV. Researchers ran immunoSEQ v3.0 at survey level. This table comes from immunoSEQ multiplex PCR, and its TCRdb copy is limited to in-frame clones, with some not included. The sample gives about 39,000 clones, about 85% of which show up once; about 5.7% is in the top ten. General study findings and limits: Post-treatment diversity went higher with ART but stayed below transplant donor controls.

Comments on this clone: Its antigen is still unknown.

Germline V CDR1 and CDR2: MNHNS, SASEGT. The V and J ends lost 3 bases and 2 bases, in that order; junction bases with no gene match: 3. This CDR3 is 14 amino acids long. The chain is built from TRBV6-1 and TRBJ2-5, with 7 bases fitting TRBD2. The sequenced sample was unsorted PBMCs, obtained 3.1 years after starting antiretroviral therapy. The receptor was isolated from a woman aged 45-65 years with HIV. CDR3 in amino acids: CASSDFGGQETQYF. CDR3 in DNA: TGTGCCAGCAGTGACTTCGGGGGGCAAGAGACCCAGTACTTC.